Given below is one T cell receptor (beta chain) in context. No antigen is known for it. This record belongs to a study of shared clonotypes between healthy human individuals. Broader study findings: Genetic and exposure-history diversity was limited by the few donors.

Measured with immunoSEQ multiplex PCR; TCRdb has only the in-frame clones, and not every one. The table lists fewer than 850,000 clones, about two thirds of them singletons. V was pared by 3 bases and J by 4 bases, with 18 bases between. The V gene's germline CDR1 is SQVTM and CDR2 ANQGSEA. This CDR3 comprises 15 residues. The TCR originated in a woman in her twenties or thirties in good health. The rearrangement links TRBV29-1 to TRBJ1-2; weak D call: TRBD1 (5 bases). Input material: memory CD4+ T cells sorted from blood. The subset denotes: CD45RA-negative fraction. DNA for the CDR3: TGCAGCGTTGACGACAGTATCTATGGGATCTATGGCTACACCTTC. Its translation is CSVDDSIYGIYGYTF.